These 11 T cell receptor beta chains originate from one sample sequenced in a study of blood T cell dynamics during melanoma immunotherapy. The time point was: pre-treatment baseline. Assay used: immunoSEQ multiplex PCR; TCRdb lists only in-frame clones, some missing. The profile shows about 8,500 clones, over 65% of them singletons. Source: blood, taken from a patient treated with checkpoint blockade. The receptors were sampled from a human donor with melanoma.

The V call is TRBV4-2, the J call TRBJ1-3; no clear D. Trimming took 0 bases from V and 0 from J, leaving 9 bases between them. This CDR3 region has 16 residues. Germline-derived CDR1 and CDR2 are LGHNA and YNFKEQ. CDR3 nucleotides: TGTGCCAGCAGCCAAGAAGACACAAACTCTGGAAACACCATATATTTT. Its translation: CASSQEDTNSGNTIYF.

The rearrangement uses TRBV5-4 and TRBJ2-1; 7 nucleotides match TRBD2. CDR1 is SGHNT and CDR2 is YYREEE in the germline V gene (reference sequence). The CDR3 runs 16 residues. With 4 bases clipped from V and 1 base from J, the junction kept 8 bases outside the gene matches. The DNA of the CDR3 is TGTGCCAGCAGCGCCCGCCGGGGGGTATCCTACAATGAGCAGTTCTTC. This translates into CASSARRGVSYNEQFF.

CDR3 DNA sequence: TGTGCCAGCAGTCCTAGCGGGGGGGCAGTAGGGGAGCTGTTTTTT. This sequence encodes CASSPSGGAVGELFF. The chain joins TRBV27 to TRBJ2-2, with 12 positions matching TRBD2. This CDR3 is 15 amino acids long. Germline CDR1 and CDR2: MNHEY and SMNVEV (reference sequence). With 5 bases clipped from V and 8 bases from J, the junction kept 6 bases outside the gene matches.

The chain is built from TRBV4-3 and TRBJ2-1, with 9 bases matching TRBD1. Germline V CDR1 and CDR2: LGHNA, YSLEER. CDR3 length equals 16 residues. Trimming at V came to 3 bases and at J to 2 bases, leaving 5 bases not matched to a gene. This chain's CDR3 is CASSHLDRGPYNEQFF. CDR3 sequence (DNA): TGCGCCAGCAGCCACCTGGACAGGGGCCCCTACAATGAGCAGTTCTTC.

The J gene is TRBJ1-1, the V gene TRBV5-4, with a possible D match to TRBD1 (6 bases). This CDR3 contains 16 residues. Trimming took off 4 bases at V and 0 bases at J, with 16 bases between the two ends. The V gene's germline CDR1 is SGHNT and CDR2 YYREEE (reference sequence). The CDR3 DNA is TGTGCCAGCAGCCATGACGCGGGGGCTATGAACACTGAAGCTTTCTTT. It translates to CASSHDAGAMNTEAFF.

The J gene is TRBJ2-5, the V gene TRBV27; 7 bases are shared with TRBD1. The CDR3 contains 13 residues. Losses at the gene ends were 3 bases for V and 5 bases for J; bases not matched to a gene: 3. Germline-derived CDR1 and CDR2 are MNHEY and SMNVEV (reference sequence). This chain's CDR3 is CASSLTGWETQYF. As DNA, the CDR3 is TGTGCCAGCAGTTTGACAGGGTGGGAGACCCAGTACTTC.

This clone appeared a few times. The chain employs TRBV18 and TRBJ1-1, with TRBD1 matching 9 bases. The germline CDR1 and CDR2 sequences are KGHSH and LQKENI. V was clipped by 0 bases and J by 1 base; unmatched bases: 3. The CDR3 is made up of 16 amino acids. CDR3 DNA: TGTGCCAGCTCACCACCGACAGGGGGATGGAACACTGAAGCTTTCTTT. Encoded protein: CASSPPTGGWNTEAFF.

This clone was seen only a few times. This rearrangement joins TRBV27 to TRBJ2-7; 12 nucleotides match TRBD2. CDR3 length: 14 residues. Germline CDR1 reads MNHEY; CDR2 reads SMNVEV (reference sequence). After removal of 5 bases from V and 4 bases from J, the junction contained 3 bases not matched to a gene. CDR3 DNA: TGTGCCAGCAGTCCTAGCGGGAGGGGGTACGAGCAGTACTTC. Amino acid sequence: CASSPSGRGYEQYF.

The chain couples TRBV27 to TRBJ2-7; TRBD2 is a possible D gene (7 bases). V lost 8 bases and J 2 bases, leaving 16 bases between the germline ends. There are 14 residues in the CDR3. The germline V gene encodes CDR1 MNHEY and CDR2 SMNVEV (reference sequence). CDR3 sequence: CASAGGGFAYEQYF. In nucleotides, the CDR3 is TGTGCCAGCGCTGGGGGGGGCTTCGCCTACGAGCAGTACTTC.

The rearrangement uses TRBV2 and TRBJ1-2; tentative D call: TRBD1 (5 bases). The germline V gene encodes CDR1 SNHLY and CDR2 FYNNEI. V was shortened by 3 bases and J by 12 bases, with 8 bases between the two germline ends. The CDR3 covers 10 residues. The CDR3 region is CASSDQGHTF. The CDR3 DNA reads TGTGCCAGCAGTGATCAGGGCCACACCTTC.

The V call is TRBV10-3, the J call TRBJ2-1; TRBD2 matches at 9 bases. The CDR3 length is 16 residues. With V trimmed by 0 bases and J by 3 bases, 3 bases remained unmatched. Looked up from germline, CDR1 is ENHRY and CDR2 is SYGVKD. The CDR3 DNA follows: TGTGCCATCAGTGAGTCAGGCGGGGGGGACTACAATGAGCAGTTCTTC. Translation gives CAISESGGGDYNEQFF.